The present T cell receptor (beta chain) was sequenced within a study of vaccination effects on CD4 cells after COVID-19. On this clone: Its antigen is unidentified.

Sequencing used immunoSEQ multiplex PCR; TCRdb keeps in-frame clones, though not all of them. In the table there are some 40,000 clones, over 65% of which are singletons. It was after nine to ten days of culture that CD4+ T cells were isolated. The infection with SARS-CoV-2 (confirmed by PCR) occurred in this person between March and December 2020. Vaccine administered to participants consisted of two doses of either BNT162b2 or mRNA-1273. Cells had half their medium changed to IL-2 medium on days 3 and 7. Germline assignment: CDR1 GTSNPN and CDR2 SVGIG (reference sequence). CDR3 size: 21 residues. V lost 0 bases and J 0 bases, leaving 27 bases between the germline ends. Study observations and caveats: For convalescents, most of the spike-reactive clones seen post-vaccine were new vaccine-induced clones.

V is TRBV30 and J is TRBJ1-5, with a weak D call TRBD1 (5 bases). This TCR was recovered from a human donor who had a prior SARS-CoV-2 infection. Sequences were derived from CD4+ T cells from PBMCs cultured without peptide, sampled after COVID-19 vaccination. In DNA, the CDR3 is TGTGCCTGGAGTGTAGGTGTAGTCTTCGGGACCACGACGTATAGCAATCAGCCCCAGCATTTT. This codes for CAWSVGVVFGTTTYSNQPQHF.